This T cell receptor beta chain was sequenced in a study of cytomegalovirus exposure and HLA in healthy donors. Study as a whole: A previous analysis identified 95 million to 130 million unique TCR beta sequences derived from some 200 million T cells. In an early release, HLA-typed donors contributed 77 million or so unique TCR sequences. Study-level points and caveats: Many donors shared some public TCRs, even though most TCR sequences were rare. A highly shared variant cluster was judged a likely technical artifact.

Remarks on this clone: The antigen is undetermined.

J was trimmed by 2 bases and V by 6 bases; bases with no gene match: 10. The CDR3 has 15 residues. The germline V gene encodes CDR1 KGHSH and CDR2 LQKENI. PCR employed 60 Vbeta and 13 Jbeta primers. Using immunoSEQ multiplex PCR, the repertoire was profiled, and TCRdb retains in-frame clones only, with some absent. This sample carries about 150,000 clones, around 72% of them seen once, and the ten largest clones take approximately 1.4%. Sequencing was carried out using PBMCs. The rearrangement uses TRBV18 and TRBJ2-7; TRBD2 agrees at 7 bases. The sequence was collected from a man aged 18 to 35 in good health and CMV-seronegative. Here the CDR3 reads CASSPSGGLTYEQYF. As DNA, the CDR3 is TGTGCCAGCTCCCCCTCGGGGGGTTTAACCTACGAGCAGTACTTC.